The 12 T cell receptor beta chains given below trace back to one sample, sequenced in a study of PD-1 blockade in classical Hodgkin lymphoma (dated by TCRdb to the early 2020s). Libraries were built with the immunoSEQ multiplex PCR assay. In its TCRdb copy, this immuneACCESS table keeps in-frame sequences only and misses some clones. Where compared with another copy, unresolved V genes explain less than half of these, and the others have no known cause. This sample holds some 52,000 clones; roughly 86% were observed only once. Approximately 6.9% of the sample rests with the top ten. Taken with the paper, the label for time point translates to: cycle 4 day 1 (C4D1), after five to seven weeks of nivolumab. All trial patients had relapsed after autologous stem cell transplantation, with cohorts A, B and C differing in prior brentuximab vedotin exposure. The input for sequencing was peripheral blood mononuclear cells (PBMCs), taken before the fourth cycle of nivolumab. All receptors come from a human donor with classical Hodgkin lymphoma.

This chain uses TRBV2 with TRBJ2-3; D unclear. V lost 5 bases, J lost 2 bases, and 2 bases lay in between. The CDR3 has 11 amino acids. Germline CDR1 reads SNHLY; CDR2 reads FYNNEI. CDR3 DNA sequence: TGTGCCAGCAGTATCACAGATACGCAGTATTTT. This encodes CASSITDTQYF.

V usage is TRBV15 and J usage is TRBJ2-2, with a tentative D call TRBD2 (5 bases). This CDR3 is 14 amino acids long. V lost 5 bases and J 4 bases, leaving 11 bases between the germline ends. Per germline, CDR1 LNHNV and CDR2 YYDKDF (reference sequence). The CDR3 protein is CATSAPDSTGELFF. The CDR3 DNA reads TGTGCCACCAGCGCCCCGGACTCCACCGGGGAGCTGTTTTTT.

This chain links TRBV5-1 with TRBJ1-3, with D unresolved. Between the trimmed V and J ends, which lost 4 bases and 4 bases, there was a span of 12 bases. The CDR3 totals 14 residues. Per the germline V gene, CDR1 is SGHRS and CDR2 is YFSETQ. The CDR3 here is CASSMPGIGNTIYF. CDR3 DNA: TGCGCCAGCAGCATGCCCGGGATCGGAAACACCATATATTTT.

The chain is built from TRBV4-2 and TRBJ1-5, with D unresolved. The V end lost 0 bases, the J end lost 2 bases, and 8 bases lay between the germline ends. This CDR3 spans 15 amino acids. The germline CDR1 and CDR2 sequences are LGHNA and YNFKEQ. The CDR3 loop is CASSQDRQGNQPQHF. The CDR3 DNA is TGTGCCAGCAGCCAAGATCGGCAAGGCAATCAGCCCCAGCATTTT.

This chain connects TRBV9 to TRBJ2-5; D is tentatively TRBD1 or TRBD2 (5 bases each). With 0 bases removed from V and 1 base from J, the gap between germline ends came to 16 bases. CDR1 SGDLS and CDR2 YYNGEE come from the germline V gene. The CDR3 length is 17 residues. The chain's CDR3 is CASSVASGSVGQETQYF. In DNA form, the CDR3 reads TGTGCCAGCAGCGTAGCTTCAGGGAGTGTAGGCCAAGAGACCCAGTACTTC.

This chain connects TRBV4-2 to TRBJ2-7, with D maybe TRBD2 (6 bases). CDR3 size: 15 residues. From germline, CDR1 is LGHNA and CDR2 YNFKEQ. V was shortened by 1 base and J by 4 bases, with 14 bases between the two germline ends. The CDR3 nucleotides are TGTGCCAGCAGCCAAGCTAGCGACCAAGTTTACGAGCAGTACTTC. Its protein product is CASSQASDQVYEQYF.

The chain employs TRBV27 and TRBJ2-1; D might be TRBD1 or TRBD2, each matching 6 bases. Between the trimmed V and J ends, which lost 2 bases and 6 bases, there was a span of 11 bases. The CDR3 loop spans 14 amino acids. Germline CDR1 MNHEY, CDR2 SMNVEV (reference sequence). CDR3 sequence reads: CASSLRGRTNEQFF. The CDR3 DNA sequence: TGTGCCAGCAGTTTAAGGGGGAGGACCAATGAGCAGTTCTTC.

The chain combines TRBV5-4 with TRBJ2-7; D is possibly TRBD2 (7 bases). This CDR3 region has 15 residues. Germline V gene sequence: CDR1 SGHNT, CDR2 YYREEE (reference sequence). The V end was cut by 0 bases, the J end by 4 bases, with 14 bases between. The CDR3 loop is CASSLVGGPPYEQYF. CDR3 in DNA: TGTGCCAGCAGCTTGGTCGGGGGGCCGCCGTACGAGCAGTACTTC.

The chain has TRBV19 and TRBJ1-5; D possibly corresponds to TRBD1 (5 bases). Germline V gene lookup returns CDR1 LNHDA and CDR2 SQIVND (reference sequence). This CDR3 spans 15 amino acids. The V end was cut by 3 bases, the J end by 4 bases, with 13 bases between. Written as DNA, the CDR3 is TGTGCCAGTAGTATCTTCGTTCAGGGAAATCAGCCCCAGCATTTT. Encoded protein: CASSIFVQGNQPQHF.

The gene calls are TRBV29-1 and TRBJ1-1; D is perhaps TRBD1 (5 bases). This CDR3 has 14 amino acids. Trimming left V 4 bases short and J 6 bases short, with 18 bases between. CDR1 and CDR2 (germline): SQVTM, ANQGSEA. CDR3 in amino acids: CSVGGAPEGSEAFF. DNA of the CDR3: TGCAGCGTTGGAGGGGCCCCGGAGGGGTCTGAAGCTTTCTTT.

The chain employs TRBV28 and TRBJ2-1; 10 positions agree with TRBD1. The CDR3 extends over 15 amino acids. V was pared by 3 bases and J by 9 bases, with 8 bases of the junction left unmatched. Per germline, CDR1 MDHEN and CDR2 SYDVKM. The CDR3 loop is CASSLGDRGPREQFF. DNA of the CDR3: TGTGCCAGCAGTTTGGGCGACAGGGGGCCGCGTGAGCAGTTCTTC.

The chain couples TRBV19 to TRBJ1-5; D remains ambiguous. V was trimmed by 10 bases and J by 3 bases, leaving 19 bases between them. The germline V gene has CDR1 LNHDA and CDR2 SQIVND (reference sequence). This CDR3 spans 15 amino acids. The CDR3 nucleotides are TGTGCCACCACGAGCCCAATAGGTACCAATCAGCCCCAGCATTTT. Translated: CATTSPIGTNQPQHF.